Shown below are 23 T cell receptor beta chains from a single sample sequenced in a study of T cell changes during pregnancy in multiple sclerosis. Using immunoSEQ multiplex PCR, the repertoire was profiled, and TCRdb retains in-frame clones only, with some absent. The table has tens of thousands of clones, approximately 92% seen once. The input for sequencing was peripheral blood, taken in the third trimester of pregnancy. The receptors come from a female donor in good health, enrolled as a control in a pregnancy study.

V is TRBV6-1 and J is TRBJ2-1, with a weak D call TRBD1 (6 bases). CDR1 is MNHNS, CDR2 SASEGT, per germline. This CDR3 has 15 amino acids. V dropped 4 bases and J dropped 6 bases, with 16 bases sitting between them. CDR3 coding DNA: TGTGCCAGCAGTGTTGGGTGGGGGCTAGTCAATGAGCAGTTCTTC. It encodes CASSVGWGLVNEQFF.

The chain uses TRBV7-2 and TRBJ2-3, with 14 bases fitting TRBD2. V gave up 4 bases and J gave up 6 bases; unmatched junction bases: 3. Germline V gene sequence: CDR1 SGHTA, CDR2 FQGNSA. This CDR3 is built from 15 residues. Written as DNA, the CDR3 is TGTGCCAGCAGCTCCCGACTAGCGGGGGGGGATACGCAGTATTTT. Protein sequence: CASSSRLAGGDTQYF.

CDR3 amino acids: CASSYDMGREGSYEQYF. The CDR3, as DNA: TGTGCCAGCAGCTACGACATGGGGCGGGAGGGGAGCTACGAGCAGTACTTC. The gene calls are TRBV5-4 and TRBJ2-7; 9 nucleotides match TRBD2. The CDR3 extends over 17 amino acids. The junction had 13 bases not matched to a gene; V was cut back by 3 bases and J by 3 bases. Germline V lookup: CDR1 SGHNT, CDR2 YYREEE (reference sequence).

This chain uses TRBV6-1 with TRBJ2-2, with 7 nucleotides matching TRBD2. Germline-derived CDR1 and CDR2 are MNHNS and SASEGT. This CDR3 spans 13 amino acids. J was trimmed by 6 bases and V by 10 bases; bases with no gene match: 8. CDR3 sequence (DNA): TGTGCCACCGGGTTGGGGGGGGCCGGGGAGCTGTTTTTT. It encodes CATGLGGAGELFF.

The chain couples TRBV7-2 to TRBJ2-7, with D maybe TRBD2 (5 bases). Trimming left V 0 bases short and J 6 bases short, with 9 bases between. Germline V gene lookup returns CDR1 SGHTA and CDR2 FQGNSA. The CDR3 totals 13 residues. The CDR3 sequence: CASSLANSAEQYF. For the CDR3, the DNA is TGTGCCAGCAGCTTAGCTAATAGCGCCGAGCAGTACTTC.

The V and J genes are TRBV5-4 and TRBJ2-1; D perhaps matches TRBD2 (5 bases). Between the trimmed V and J ends, which lost 3 bases and 5 bases, there was a span of 15 bases. The germline V gene encodes CDR1 SGHNT and CDR2 YYREEE (reference sequence). This CDR3 has 15 amino acids. The CDR3 DNA is TGTGCCAGCAGCTCGACCGGGCTAGCCGACAATGAGCAGTTCTTC. The encoded protein is CASSSTGLADNEQFF.

This chain connects TRBV11-2 to TRBJ1-5, with D uncertain. This CDR3 is 15 amino acids long. V was cut by 4 bases and J by 1 base, with 11 bases left in between. Per germline, CDR1 SGHAT and CDR2 FQNNGV. The CDR3 DNA reads as TGTGCCAGCAGCTACCCGGTCGTGAGCAATCAGCCCCAGCATTTT. Encoded protein: CASSYPVVSNQPQHF.

This clone was seen just once. Here the CDR3 DNA reads TGTGCCAGCAGTTACACCTCCGGGACAGGTTCAGGGGAGCAGTACTTC. This codes for CASSYTSGTGSGEQYF. The chain couples TRBV6-5 to TRBJ2-7; 8 nucleotides match TRBD1. The CDR3 totals 16 residues. Germline V gives CDR1 MNHEY, CDR2 SVGAGI. The junction had 13 bases not matched to a gene; V was cut back by 2 bases and J by 7 bases.

The J gene is TRBJ2-6, the V gene TRBV11-3; D may be TRBD2 (5 bases). Germline V lookup: CDR1 SGHNT, CDR2 YENEEA. V lost 5 bases and J 3 bases, leaving 8 bases between the germline ends. The CDR3 has 14 amino acids. The DNA of the CDR3 is TGTGCCAGCAGCCTGGGGAGTGGGGCCAACGTCCTGACTTTC. Its protein is CASSLGSGANVLTF.

The chain links TRBV19 to TRBJ2-5; 9 bases match TRBD2. The germline V gene has CDR1 LNHDA and CDR2 SQIVND (reference sequence). V dropped 5 bases and J dropped 5; count of bases not matched to a gene: 12. The CDR3 has 16 residues. CDR3 region: CASSPSASGIWETQYF. CDR3 nucleotide sequence: TGTGCCAGTAGTCCTTCGGCTAGCGGGATTTGGGAGACCCAGTACTTC.

V usage is TRBV28 and J usage is TRBJ2-1; 9 nucleotides match TRBD1. Looked up from germline, CDR1 is MDHEN and CDR2 is SYDVKM. The junction had 1 base not matched to a gene; V was cut back by 3 bases and J by 7 bases. The CDR3 sequence is 13 residues long. The CDR3 coding sequence is TGTGCCAGCAGTTTCGGGACAGGGAATGAGCAGTTCTTC. It encodes CASSFGTGNEQFF.

The chain links TRBV6-4 to TRBJ2-2, with D unresolved. The CDR3 has 14 residues. Trimming removed 3 bases at V and 4 bases at J, with 9 bases between. Germline V CDR1 and CDR2: MRHNA, SNTAGT. DNA of the CDR3: TGTGCCAGCAGTGATAATCCGGGCACCGGGGAGCTGTTTTTT. It specifies CASSDNPGTGELFF.

The rearrangement uses TRBV7-2 and TRBJ2-5; 8 positions agree with TRBD2. This CDR3 spans 15 amino acids. Germline CDR1 SGHTA, CDR2 FQGNSA. Trimming cost V 0 bases and J 5 bases; bases outside gene matches: 5. For the CDR3, the DNA is TGTGCCAGCAGCTTAGCGGGACTAGTGCGGGAGACCCAGTACTTC. Residues: CASSLAGLVRETQYF.

The chain is built from TRBV5-4 and TRBJ2-7; 10 nucleotides align to TRBD1. J lost 2 bases, V lost 4 bases, and 3 bases had no gene match. Per the germline V gene, CDR1 is SGHNT and CDR2 is YYREEE (reference sequence). The CDR3 is 14 residues long. CDR3 bases: TGTGCCAGCAGCCCCGGACAGGGGGCCTACGAGCAGTACTTC. It codes for CASSPGQGAYEQYF.

The rearrangement joins TRBV7-9 to TRBJ2-1; D ambiguous. The CDR3 sequence is 15 residues long. V lost 5 bases and J lost 7, with 18 bases in between. Germline values: CDR1 SEHNR, CDR2 FQNEAQ (reference sequence). CDR3 loop: CASSDTLGSRNEQFF. As DNA, the CDR3 is TGTGCCAGCAGCGATACATTGGGTTCGAGGAATGAGCAGTTCTTC.

The rearrangement uses TRBV2 and TRBJ2-2; maybe TRBD1 (7 bases). The CDR3 is 15 residues long. CDR1 and CDR2 from the germline V gene are SNHLY and FYNNEI. Trimming removed 7 bases at V and 3 bases at J, with 15 bases between. CDR3: CASKTIRGDTGELFF. In DNA form, the CDR3 reads TGTGCCAGCAAAACGATCAGGGGGGACACCGGGGAGCTGTTTTTT.

The gene calls are TRBV28 and TRBJ1-3; D perhaps matches TRBD1 (6 bases). V lost 6 bases and J 2 bases, leaving 11 bases between the germline ends. Germline CDR1 reads MDHEN; CDR2 reads SYDVKM. This CDR3 contains 14 residues. The CDR3 DNA sequence: TGTGCCAGCAGCCTAGACAGGACTGGAAACACCATATATTTT. Translated, it gives CASSLDRTGNTIYF.

The V and J genes are TRBV7-8 and TRBJ2-3; maybe TRBD1 (6 bases). This CDR3 spans 16 amino acids. The germline CDR1 and CDR2 sequences are SGHVS and FQNEAQ. The germline V and J ends were trimmed by 1 base and 8 bases, with 19 bases remaining between them. The CDR3 sequence: CASSLVGLGGEGTQYF. The CDR3 DNA reads TGTGCCAGCAGCTTAGTCGGGCTAGGGGGTGAGGGTACGCAGTATTTT. Supplemented by reference TRBV7-8 and TRBJ2-3, the full variable domain reads GAGVSQSPRYKVAKRGQDVALRCDPISGHVSLFWYQQALGQGPEFLTYFQNEAQLDKSGLPSDRFFAERPEGSVSTLKIQRTQQEDSAVYLCASSLVGLGGEGTQYFGPGTRLTVL.

V usage is TRBV4-2 and J usage is TRBJ2-3; D ambiguous. CDR1 is LGHNA and CDR2 is YNFKEQ in the germline V gene. The ends were cut back, 4 bases at V and 0 bases at J, with 11 bases in the middle. This CDR3 region has 15 residues. The CDR3 sequence: CASSLGRTSTDTQYF. CDR3 in DNA: TGTGCCAGCAGCCTCGGTAGAACTAGCACAGATACGCAGTATTTT.

The gene calls are TRBV7-9 and TRBJ1-1; possibly TRBD1 for D (6 bases). Germline V lookup: CDR1 SEHNR, CDR2 FQNEAQ (reference sequence). Trimming took 5 bases from V and 0 from J, leaving 13 bases between them. The CDR3 covers 15 residues. The CDR3 DNA follows: TGTGCCAGCAGCCCCCAGGGGTCCATGAACACTGAAGCTTTCTTT. Amino acid sequence: CASSPQGSMNTEAFF.

This clone was picked up one time. One end of the junction varies from germline; a read error may be responsible. V gene TRBV29-1 combines with J gene TRBJ2-5, with D uncertain. From germline, CDR1 is SQVTM and CDR2 ANQGSEA. The CDR3 has 13 residues. The CDR3 region is CSVAIGVQGTQYF. The CDR3 DNA is TGCAGCGTAGCCATAGGAGTCCAAGGGACCCAGTACTTC.

This chain joins TRBV9 and TRBJ2-3; weak D call: TRBD2 (6 bases). The ends were cut back, 4 bases at V and 4 bases at J, with 16 bases in the middle. CDR1 is SGDLS, CDR2 YYNGEE, per germline. The CDR3 extends over 15 amino acids. CDR3 in amino acids: CASSLRGVVPDTQYF. Written as DNA, the CDR3 is TGTGCCAGCAGCCTACGCGGGGTGGTCCCAGATACGCAGTATTTT.

The chain uses TRBV7-2 and TRBJ2-5, with TRBD2 as a possible D gene (7 bases). V gave up 1 base and J gave up 7 bases, with 19 bases separating them. Germline CDR1 and CDR2: SGHTA and FQGNSA. The CDR3 covers 16 residues. This CDR3 reads CASSLGGGLSPGTQYF. In DNA form, the CDR3 reads TGTGCCAGCAGCTTAGGGGGGGGCCTCTCGCCCGGGACCCAGTACTTC.